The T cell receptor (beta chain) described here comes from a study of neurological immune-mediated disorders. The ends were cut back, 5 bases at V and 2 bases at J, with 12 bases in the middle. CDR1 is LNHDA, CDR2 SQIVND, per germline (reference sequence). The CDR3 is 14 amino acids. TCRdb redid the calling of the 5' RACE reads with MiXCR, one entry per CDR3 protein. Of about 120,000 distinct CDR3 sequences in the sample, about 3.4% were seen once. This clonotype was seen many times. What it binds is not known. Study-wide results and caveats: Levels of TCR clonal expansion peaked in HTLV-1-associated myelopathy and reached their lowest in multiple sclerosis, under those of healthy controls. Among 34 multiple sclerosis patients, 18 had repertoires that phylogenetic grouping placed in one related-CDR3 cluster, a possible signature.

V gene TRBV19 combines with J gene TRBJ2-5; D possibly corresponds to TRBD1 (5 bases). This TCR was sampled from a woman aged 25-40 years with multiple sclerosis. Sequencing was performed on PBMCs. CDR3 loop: CASSQQVGQETQYF. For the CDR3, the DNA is TGTGCCAGTAGTCAACAGGTGGGGCAAGAGACCCAGTACTTC.